This T cell receptor beta chain was found in a study of blood T cell repertoires in COVID-19. The overall study: Acute and convalescent COVID-19 specimens originated in the United States, Italy and Spain. Nucleic acid was either cDNA or gDNA, and it came from T cells, B-cell-depleted T cells, or PBMCs.

In this sample, this clone turned up once. As handled by the study authors: Using reference gene primer amplification, nucleated cell counts were estimated. Clones were read by immunoSEQ multiplex PCR, and TCRdb kept only the in-frame ones, dropping some. V and J calls and clone size are those listed in that table; D and trimming were worked out from the DNA. This table has 240,000 or so clones, about 80% appearing once. The CDR3 consists of 14 residues. V lost 8 bases and J lost 4, with 14 bases in between. From germline, CDR1 is KGHSH and CDR2 LQKENI. The sample was peripheral blood. The chain is built from TRBV18 and TRBJ2-2, with D perhaps matching TRBD2 (6 bases). The TCR was taken from a woman older than 75 with acute or convalescent COVID-19. CDR3 DNA sequence: TGTGCCAGCACGGGACTGATGGGCACCGGGGAGCTGTTTTTT. It codes for CASTGLMGTGELFF. The whole variable domain, filled in from reference TRBV18 and TRBJ2-2, reads NAGVMQNPRHLVRRRGQEARLRCSPMKGHSHVYWYRQLPEEGLKFMVYLQKENIIDESGMPKERFSAEFPKEGPSILRIQQVVRGDSAAYFCASTGLMGTGELFFGEGSRLTVL.